A selection of T cell receptor beta chains follows, all from one sample in a study of blood T cell repertoires in COVID-19. Some clones are missing from TCRdb's copy, which holds only in-frame ones; the method was immunoSEQ multiplex PCR. The sample records about 160,000 clones, roughly 82% being singletons. The sequenced sample consisted of peripheral blood. These receptors came from a woman aged 40 to 50 with COVID-19, enrolled during active disease. The CDR3 runs from the conserved cysteine through the conserved F or W. D genes are given only for firm matches. Not every row has a clone size; where given, it reads once, few, many or a size class.

v_gene	abundance	d_gene	j_gene	CDR3aa	CDR3nt
TRBV29-1	.	.	TRBJ2-1	CSAKGSYNEQFF	TGCAGCGCCAAGGGGTCCTACAATGAGCAGTTCTTC
TRBV6-2/TRBV6-3	.	.	TRBJ2-2	CASSPNRLRELFF	TGTGCCAGCAGTCCCAACAGGTTGCGGGAGCTGTTTTTT
TRBV5-4	.	.	TRBJ1-6	CASSLALGADSPLHF	TGTGCCAGCAGCTTGGCCCTAGGAGCCGATTCACCCCTCCACTTT
TRBV3-1/TRBV3-2	.	TRBD1	TRBJ1-4	CASSPTTGFEKLFF	TGTGCCAGCAGCCCAACGACAGGGTTTGAAAAACTGTTTTTT
TRBV5-1	.	TRBD1	TRBJ1-5	CASSPEGGVFQPQHF	TGCGCCAGCAGCCCGGAAGGGGGCGTTTTTCAGCCCCAGCATTTT
TRBV9	.	.	TRBJ1-3	CASSVQGTSGNTIYF	TGTGCCAGCAGCGTCCAGGGGACCTCTGGAAACACCATATATTTT
TRBV5-1	many	TRBD2	TRBJ2-1	CASSSGGLDNEQFF	TGCGCCAGCAGCTCGGGGGGGCTGGACAATGAGCAGTTCTTC
TRBV11-2	.	TRBD1	TRBJ1-1	CASSLDRGRWAFF	TGTGCCAGCAGCTTAGACAGGGGGAGGTGGGCTTTCTTT
TRBV7-9	few	.	TRBJ1-2	CASSLVEGLSGYTF	TGTGCCAGCAGCTTGGTTGAGGGCCTATCTGGCTACACCTTC
TRBV7-9	.	.	TRBJ1-5	CASSLGLGPPQPQHF	TGTGCCAGCAGCTTAGGTTTGGGCCCTCCTCAGCCCCAGCATTTT
TRBV7-9	.	TRBD2	TRBJ2-1	CASSSGTSLVNEQFF	TGTGCCAGCAGCTCCGGGACTAGCTTGGTCAATGAGCAGTTCTTC
TRBV12-5	.	.	TRBJ1-3	CASSSRSGNTIYF	TGTGCTAGTTCAAGCCGCTCTGGAAACACCATATATTTT
TRBV12-3/TRBV12-4	.	.	TRBJ2-1	CASSFHYNEQFF	TGTGCCAGCAGTTTCCACTACAATGAGCAGTTCTTC
TRBV29-1	.	TRBD1	TRBJ2-7	CSAAGQGAYEQYF	TGCAGCGCCGCGGGACAGGGGGCTTACGAGCAGTACTTC
TRBV19	.	.	TRBJ2-2	CASSKSGIGAGELFF	TGTGCCAGTAGTAAATCAGGGATAGGGGCCGGGGAGCTGTTTTTT
TRBV11-2	few	.	TRBJ2-1	CASSPEWNEQFF	TGTGCCAGCAGCCCAGAATGGAATGAGCAGTTCTTC
TRBV10-2	.	TRBD1	TRBJ1-1	CASSPTGWNTEAFF	TGCGCCAGCAGTCCGACAGGGTGGAACACTGAAGCTTTCTTT
TRBV5-5	.	TRBD2	TRBJ2-3	CASSLGLAGGSLTDTQYF	TGTGCCAGCAGCTTGGGGCTAGCGGGGGGCTCACTCACAGATACGCAGTATTTT
TRBV10-3	few	TRBD1	TRBJ1-1	CAITPRGDTEAFF	TGTGCCATCACCCCCAGGGGGGACACTGAAGCTTTCTTT
TRBV5-6	.	.	TRBJ2-5	CASSLYSRTFQETQYF	TGTGCCAGCAGCTTGTATAGCCGGACATTCCAAGAGACCCAGTACTTC
TRBV4-1	.	TRBD1	TRBJ1-2	CASSQEAFGTGGVGYTF	TGCGCCAGCAGCCAAGAGGCTTTTGGGACAGGGGGCGTGGGCTACACCTTC
TRBV7-2	once	.	TRBJ2-5	CASSLRGTLNGETQYF	TGTGCCAGCAGCTTACGAGGGACACTAAATGGGGAGACCCAGTACTTC
TRBV7-9	.	TRBD2	TRBJ2-3	CASSLAGGLSDTQYF	TGTGCCAGCAGCTTAGCGGGAGGGCTTTCAGATACGCAGTATTTT
TRBV7-3	.	TRBD2	TRBJ2-1	CASSPSSGHNEQFF	TGTGCCAGCAGCCCGTCTAGCGGCCACAATGAGCAGTTCTTC
TRBV5-6	.	.	TRBJ2-3	CASSYQGPDTQYF	TGTGCCAGCAGCTACCAGGGGCCAGATACGCAGTATTTT
TRBV3-1/TRBV3-2	.	.	TRBJ2-2	CASSLRADLYANTGELFF	TGTGCCAGCAGCCTCAGGGCGGACCTATACGCGAACACCGGGGAGCTGTTTTTT
TRBV4-2	.	.	TRBJ2-5	CASSQTGPQETQYF	TGTGCCAGCAGCCAAACAGGCCCCCAAGAGACCCAGTACTTC
TRBV27	few	.	TRBJ2-7	CASSSSALARHEQYF	TGTGCCAGCAGTTCATCGGCTCTGGCAAGACATGAGCAGTACTTC
TRBV2	.	TRBD1	TRBJ1-2	CASSLDRGDGYTF	TGTGCCAGCAGTTTAGACAGGGGCGATGGCTACACCTTC
TRBV6-5	few	.	TRBJ2-5	CASSWSGQETQYF	TGTGCCAGCAGTTGGTCAGGCCAAGAGACCCAGTACTTC
TRBV11-2	.	.	TRBJ2-2	CASRLLSGELFF	TGTGCCAGCAGGCTGCTATCAGGGGAGCTGTTTTTT
TRBV9	once	.	TRBJ1-4	CASTGGENEKLFF	TGTGCCAGCACGGGGGGCGAAAATGAAAAACTGTTTTTT
TRBV15	once	.	TRBJ2-2	CATSRPQASTGELFF	TGTGCCACCAGCAGACCCCAGGCCAGCACCGGGGAGCTGTTTTTT
TRBV11-2	.	.	TRBJ1-2	CASSLDADPGYTF	TGTGCCAGCAGCTTAGATGCAGATCCTGGCTACACCTTC
TRBV7-3	.	TRBD1	TRBJ2-2	CASSQDRVLRTGELFF	TGTGCCAGCAGCCAGGACAGGGTCCTTCGGACCGGGGAGCTGTTTTTT
TRBV20-1	.	.	TRBJ1-2	CSASPGAYGYTF	TGCAGTGCTAGTCCAGGGGCCTATGGCTACACCTTC
TRBV7-2	once	.	TRBJ2-7	CASSLGANSYEQYF	TGTGCCAGCAGCTTAGGGGCGAACTCCTACGAGCAGTACTTC
TRBV27	.	.	TRBJ2-7	CASRMGGPTYEQYF	TGTGCCAGCAGGATGGGGGGACCAACCTACGAGCAGTACTTC
TRBV6-2/TRBV6-3	.	.	TRBJ1-2	CASSRDYGYTF	TGTGCCAGCAGCCGAGACTATGGCTACACCTTC
TRBV14	.	TRBD1	TRBJ2-5	CASSQDAHRGETQYF	TGTGCCAGCAGCCAAGATGCCCACAGGGGAGAGACCCAGTACTTC
TRBV19	.	TRBD1	TRBJ2-1	CASTHPRGQGYNEQFF	TGTGCCAGTACCCACCCAAGGGGGCAGGGGTACAATGAGCAGTTCTTC
TRBV7-8	few	.	TRBJ1-2	CASSLSPPGRSILYGYTF	TGTGCCAGCAGCCTATCCCCGCCGGGGAGATCTATACTCTATGGCTACACCTTC
TRBV3-1/TRBV3-2	.	.	TRBJ2-1	CASSSIGSNNEQFF	TGTGCCAGCAGCTCAATCGGGTCGAACAATGAGCAGTTCTTC
TRBV25-1	.	TRBD1	TRBJ2-7	CASLTGGEQYF	TGTGCCAGCTTGACAGGGGGCGAGCAGTACTTC
TRBV7-6	.	.	TRBJ1-4	CASSLTGATNEKLFF	TGTGCCAGCAGCTTAACCGGAGCAACTAATGAAAAACTGTTTTTT
TRBV19	.	TRBD2	TRBJ2-4	CASSMMAPGPSTGGKNIQYF	TGTGCCAGTAGTATGATGGCCCCGGGACCCTCAACGGGGGGCAAAAACATTCAGTACTTC
TRBV15	.	.	TRBJ1-2	CATSRAPGNDYGYTF	TGTGCCACCAGCAGAGCCCCCGGGAACGACTATGGCTACACCTTC
TRBV27	few	.	TRBJ2-2	CASSLGGFLTGELFF	TGTGCCAGCAGTTTAGGAGGGTTTCTCACCGGGGAGCTGTTTTTT
TRBV6-6	.	.	TRBJ1-2	CASSYSRGYTF	TGTGCCAGCAGTTATTCGAGGGGCTACACCTTC
TRBV2	.	.	TRBJ1-6	CASGTGLNSPLHF	TGTGCCAGCGGTACAGGGCTTAATTCACCCCTCCACTTT
TRBV5-4	.	TRBD1	TRBJ2-1	CASSWGQDNEQFF	TGTGCCAGCAGCTGGGGACAGGACAATGAGCAGTTCTTC
TRBV7-8	.	TRBD2	TRBJ2-1	CASSLGTSGHNEQFF	TGTGCCAGCAGCTTAGGGACTAGCGGCCACAATGAGCAGTTCTTC
TRBV7-8	.	.	TRBJ2-1	CASSQATGAYNEQFF	TGTGCCAGCAGCCAAGCAACCGGGGCCTACAATGAGCAGTTCTTC
TRBV6-5	.	.	TRBJ2-2	CASRKTGSTGELFF	TGTGCCAGCAGAAAAACAGGGTCCACCGGGGAGCTGTTTTTT
TRBV19	.	.	TRBJ2-5	CASREGASSQETQYF	TGTGCCAGTAGGGAGGGGGCTTCATCCCAAGAGACCCAGTACTTC
TRBV5-1	once	.	TRBJ1-1	CASSLPLPENTEAFF	TGCGCCAGCAGCCTTCCCCTGCCAGAAAACACTGAAGCTTTCTTT